This T cell receptor beta chain appears in the sequencing data of a study of beta chain features in type 1 diabetes. Study observations and caveats: In every one of the four CD4+ subsets, TCRB CDR3s were moderately but significantly shorter in Type 1 diabetes patients. High TCR expression in some cells could lead to their over-representation in cDNA sequencing.

cDNA synthesis used the whole RNA isolate, giving expressed TCRB sequences. Sequencing used immunoSEQ multiplex PCR; TCRdb keeps in-frame clones, though not all of them. The sample contains roughly 350,000 clones, roughly a tenth of which appear only once. A note on this clone: The antigen is unknown.

The V gene's germline CDR1 is SGHVS and CDR2 FNYEAQ. The CDR3 consists of 15 residues. V lost 5 bases and J 2 bases, leaving 12 bases between the germline ends. One heparinised blood draw averaging about 120 mL was given by each donor. Based on CD45RO/CCR7/CD25/CD127/CD95/CD27, CD4+ regulatory, stem cell-like memory, naive and central memory cells were sorted. The sequencing sample was made of central memory CD4+ T cells from blood. This receptor was obtained from a man aged 30-40 years with type 1 diabetes. J is TRBJ2-2 and V is TRBV7-6; tentative D call: TRBD1 (6 bases). CDR3 DNA: TGTGCCAGCAGCCCGGGACACTATAACACCGGGGAGCTGTTTTTT. Translated, it gives CASSPGHYNTGELFF.